The present T cell receptor (beta chain) was sequenced within a study of identifying expanded T cells in peripheral blood (dated by TCRdb to between 2018 and 2021). Context from the whole study: Technical replicates were generated by sequencing separate aliquots of the same genomic DNA pool, and four replicates were compared pairwise.

A remark on this clone: Its antigen specificity is not known. Base qualities are not provided; no much larger clone lies one nucleotide away.

The paper's findings and limits, for the study overall: Across all healthy donors, variance in clone template counts between approximately 2-week samples was found to increase significantly with total template count. The beta-binomial model significantly reduced the number of clones called differentially abundant and the false-positive rate across all healthy-donor time intervals. The authors expected biological variance in healthy repertoires might increase further over much longer intervals such as months to years. About 1.2 differentially abundant clones were flagged by the binomial model between technical replicates, whereas about 15 and 19 were flagged over around two weeks and four weeks, respectively.

During the collection period, no infections or other immune events were recorded for the healthy donors. Blood repertoires from healthy donors were used as a training cohort for calibrating time-dependent variance in a beta-binomial model of differential abundance of T-cell clones. The training cohort was composed of 10 or so healthy donors, 3 female and 7 male. The donors were between roughly 25 and 70 years old, with an average age of roughly 41 years. Whole blood, obtained from a commercial supplier, was collected from each healthy donor at three time points spaced two weeks apart. For immunosequencing, genomic DNA was extracted from whole blood that had not been sorted. CDR1 and CDR2 were assigned from the germline V gene as MNHNS and SASEGT. The CDR3 starts with the cysteine, ends with the phenylalanine, and has 15 residues. Just the 45-base CDR3 DNA is kept, in frame starting at base 1. V sheds 7 bases and J sheds 3 bases, leaving 15 bases between their ends.

TCRbeta CDR3 regions were profiled with the immunoSEQ Assay using bias-controlled multiplex PCR amplification of genomic DNA. The authors processed their data as follows. The absolute abundance of each unique TCRbeta CDR3 region was quantified after sequences were collapsed and filtered. Two models were used to test differential abundance: a binomial model (Fisher-equivalent) and a beta-binomial model that adds time-dependent variance fitted from healthy donors. Clones with fewer than 5 combined templates were removed, and a clone was called differentially abundant if the clone's Benjamini-Hochberg FDR was below 0.01. The form v = (b*log(k)+a)^2 was used to model beta-binomial variance as a function of total template count across the two samples. The source is immuneACCESS, and TCRdb retained only in-frame sequences with V and J called. Part of the clones is not carried over; for the studies checked, unresolved V genes explain less than half of this, and the remainder is unexplained. V and J calls and clone size follow that table, whereas D and trimming were derived from the DNA. The sample table lists about 94,000 clones, 88% of them with a count of one. The ten largest clonotypes hold 4.5% to 7% of the sample.

The chain is assembled from TRBV6-1 and TRBJ1-4, with no confident D gene call. The sequence was collected from a person between 18 and 75 years old in good health. Sequencing was done on a sample of blood. The CDR3 here reads CASTARQAPNEKLFF. The sequenced DNA is TGTGCCAGCACCGCCCGGCAGGCACCTAATGAAAAACTGTTTTTT.